Listed below are T cell receptor beta chains from one sample, sequenced in a study of T cells after yellow fever vaccination. Via MiXCR, TCRdb re-called the 5' RACE reads, giving one row per CDR3 protein. The repertoire consists of approximately 120,000 distinct CDR3 sequences, with roughly 6.7% occurring once and the leading ten covering roughly 2.5%. This specimen consisted of CD4+ T cells sorted from PBMCs, obtained roughly 10 days after the first yellow fever vaccination. These receptor sequences come from a man between 18 and 29 years old who received the YFV17D yellow fever vaccine. The CDR3 runs from the conserved cysteine through the conserved F or W. A D gene is named only where the DNA matches it firmly. Only part of the rows carry a size: once, few, many, or a class if the clone is expanded.

TRBV10-3,-,TRBJ1-6,14,many,TGTGCCACGTCTGAGGTCAGAGCCGGTTCACCCCTCCACTTT,CATSEVRAGSPLHF
TRBV5-6,-,TRBJ1-2,13,-,TGTGCCAGCAGCTGGCTAGGCGGGGCTGGCTACACCTTC,CASSWLGGAGYTF
TRBV3-1,TRBD1,TRBJ2-7,15,many,TGTGCCAGCAGCCTTGGGACAGTGAGGTCCTACGAGCAGTACTTC,CASSLGTVRSYEQYF
TRBV29-1,-,TRBJ2-7,13,many,TGCAGCGTTAACAAGGACGGCGGGGTTCAGCAGTACTTC,CSVNKDGGVQQYF
TRBV12-3/TRBV12-4,-,TRBJ2-3,15,many,TGTGCCAGCAGGCGAGATAGGGTAGAATCTGATACGCAGTATTTT,CASRRDRVESDTQYF
TRBV5-1,TRBD2,TRBJ2-1,15,many,TGCGCCAGCAGCTTACTAGCGCGAGGCTACAATGAGCAGTTCTTC,CASSLLARGYNEQFF
TRBV28,TRBD1,TRBJ1-2,15,many,TGTGCCAGCAGCCTTCAACAGGGGGCTACGAGAGGCTACACCTTC,CASSLQQGATRGYTF
TRBV2,-,TRBJ1-6,15,-,TGTGCCAGCAGTGAGCTTTCGGGGAATAATTCACCCCTCCACTTT,CASSELSGNNSPLHF
TRBV7-6,TRBD1,TRBJ2-1,13,many,TGTGCCAGCAGCAGGGACAGGGGCCATGAGCAGTTCTTC,CASSRDRGHEQFF
TRBV12-3/TRBV12-4,-,TRBJ2-1,15,few,TGTGCCAGCAGCTCCTTGGGGGCGTCCTACAATGAGCAGTTCTTC,CASSSLGASYNEQFF
TRBV12-3/TRBV12-4,-,TRBJ1-5,13,many,TGTGCCAGCAGCACAACAGGTCCCCAGCCCCAGCATTTT,CASSTTGPQPQHF
TRBV12-3/TRBV12-4,-,TRBJ2-4,15,many,TGTGCCAGCAGTTTAAGGGGAACAGCCAAAAACATTCAGTACTTC,CASSLRGTAKNIQYF
TRBV6-2/TRBV6-3,-,TRBJ2-2,16,many,TGTGCCAGCAGTTCCTACGAAGTTGCGAACACCGGGGAGCTGTTTTTT,CASSSYEVANTGELFF
TRBV5-1,-,TRBJ2-1,13,many,TGCGCCAGCAGCCCCCGAGCCTACAATGAGCAGTTCTTC,CASSPRAYNEQFF
TRBV5-1,-,TRBJ2-5,15,-,TGCGCCAGCAGCTTGGCGGGACATCTTCAAGAGACCCAGTACTTC,CASSLAGHLQETQYF
TRBV7-2,-,TRBJ2-3,13,many,TGTGCCAGCAGCAGAATCACACTAGATACGCAGTATTTT,CASSRITLDTQYF
TRBV5-6,-,TRBJ2-3,15,many,TGTGCCAGCAGCCGGGACCAGGGAAGGACAGATACGCAGTATTTT,CASSRDQGRTDTQYF
TRBV7-2,TRBD2,TRBJ2-5,15,many,TGTGCCAGCAGCCCGACTAGCGGCATCCAAGAGACCCAGTACTTC,CASSPTSGIQETQYF
TRBV5-1,-,TRBJ1-2,16,many,TGCGCCAGCAGCTTGGATCGTTCTAGTCGGACCTATGGCTACACCTTC,CASSLDRSSRTYGYTF
TRBV20-1,-,TRBJ1-1,14,many,TGCAGTGCTCCGCGAGGGACCATGAACACTGAAGCTTTCTTT,CSAPRGTMNTEAFF
TRBV7-9,-,TRBJ2-3,16,many,TGTGCCAGCAGCTCCTACTCGGCCCCCGGCACAGATACGCAGTATTTT,CASSSYSAPGTDTQYF
TRBV20-1,-,TRBJ1-5,13,many,TGCAGTGCTAGAGGACAGCTCAATCAGCCCCAGCATTTT,CSARGQLNQPQHF
TRBV20-1,-,TRBJ2-1,13,many,TGCAGTGCTAGCGCGGGGTTTAACAATGAGCAGTTCTTC,CSASAGFNNEQFF
TRBV18,-,TRBJ2-2,14,many,TGTGCCAGCTCACCAGTGACAGTAAGCGGGGAGCTGTTTTTT,CASSPVTVSGELFF
TRBV6-2/TRBV6-3,-,TRBJ1-1,13,many,TGTGCCAGCAGTTGGACTTTGAACACTGAAGCTTTCTTT,CASSWTLNTEAFF
TRBV7-9,-,TRBJ1-3,15,many,TGTGCCAGCAGCTTACTCTCCGGGATTGGAAACACCATATATTTT,CASSLLSGIGNTIYF
TRBV29-1,-,TRBJ2-5,13,many,TGCAGCTGCGACGCACCAGGGGCCGAGACCCAGTACTTC,CSCDAPGAETQYF
TRBV6-2/TRBV6-3,TRBD2,TRBJ2-2,17,many,TGTGCCAGCAGCCCCCGACCGGGACTAGCGGGTGCCGGGGAGCTGTTTTTT,CASSPRPGLAGAGELFF
TRBV7-3,TRBD1,TRBJ2-2,16,many,TGTGCCAGCAGTCAACCTAAGGGACAGGGGACCGGGGAGCTGTTTTTT,CASSQPKGQGTGELFF
TRBV6-2/TRBV6-3,-,TRBJ2-1,15,many,TGTGCCAGCAGTTACGCGGGTGCGGGGCTTTATGAGCAGTTCTTC,CASSYAGAGLYEQFF
TRBV12-3/TRBV12-4,TRBD1,TRBJ2-1,12,many,TGTGCCAGCAGTCCACAGGGGTACGCGCAGTTCTTC,CASSPQGYAQFF
TRBV20-1,-,TRBJ1-2,12,many,TGCAGTGCTGCCTCTAGCACCTATGGCTACACCTTC,CSAASSTYGYTF
TRBV12-3/TRBV12-4,TRBD1,TRBJ1-1,14,-,TGTGCCAGCAGCAGGACAGGACAGAACACTGAAGCTTTCTTT,CASSRTGQNTEAFF
TRBV3-1,-,TRBJ2-3,18,-,TGTGCCTCCTCCAAGCAGGTCCGCAGGGATATAGGAACAGATACGCAGTATTTT,CASSKQVRRDIGTDTQYF
TRBV27,-,TRBJ1-6,14,many,TGTGCCAGCAGTTTCGTCCACTATAATTCACCCCTCCACTTT,CASSFVHYNSPLHF
TRBV10-3,-,TRBJ1-5,15,many,TGTGCCATCAGTGAGTCAAGGGGTTGGCATCAGCCCCAGCATTTT,CAISESRGWHQPQHF
TRBV5-5,-,TRBJ1-1,11,many,TGTGCCAGCAGCCCGGCGTTAGAAGCTTTCTTT,CASSPALEAFF
TRBV2,TRBD1,TRBJ2-1,14,many,TGTGCCAGCAGCCTGACAGGGTCCGACAATGAGCAGTTCTTC,CASSLTGSDNEQFF
TRBV7-3,TRBD2,TRBJ2-4,15,-,TGTGCCAGCAGACTTACGGGGGGGCCCGGAAACATTCAGTACTTC,CASRLTGGPGNIQYF
TRBV18,-,TRBJ1-1,13,many,TGTGCCAGCTCAGAACAGGAGAACACTGAAGCTTTCTTT,CASSEQENTEAFF
TRBV6-5,-,TRBJ1-3,15,few,TGTGCCAGCAGTTACGGCACGAGCTCTGGAAACACCATATATTTT,CASSYGTSSGNTIYF